Listed here is a single T cell receptor beta chain. The data stem from a study of response to subunit inactivated influenza vaccine. MiXCR, applied by TCRdb to the RT-PCR reads, yields one record per CDR3 protein. This table holds about 780,000 distinct CDR3 sequences, approximately 18% found once. This clonotype originated in a man aged 50-59 years who received an inactivated influenza vaccine. Sequenced material: PBMCs from blood, taken roughly 5 days after vaccination.

The CDR3 here is CASSFPAWGASGRAYTDTQYF. The CDR3 coding sequence is TGTGCCAGCAGTTTCCCTGCCTGGGGGGCTAGCGGGAGGGCCTACACAGATACGCAGTATTTT. The rearrangement links TRBV28 to TRBJ2-3, with 12 bases aligning to TRBD2. This CDR3 has 21 residues. With 3 bases clipped from V and 2 bases from J, the junction kept 18 bases outside the gene matches. The germline CDR1 and CDR2 sequences are MDHEN and SYDVKM.